The clone carrying this T cell receptor beta chain came up many times. Its target is not known. This sample stems from a study of CD8+CD57+ T cells in acquired aplastic anemia. Study-level information: The sorted CD4+ and CD8+ cells yielded an average roughly 3 ug of DNA. Sequencing produced an average of about 10.8 million reads per healthy donor for CD4+ cells. Study-wide results and caveats: In common between the patients and the controls were more than 25 CD8+ CDR3 sequences. Patients and controls had CD8+ Simpson's diversity values that were not significantly distinct.

TCR beta VDJ and CDR3 were profiled, and genomic DNA was the template. TCRdb reprocessed the reads with MiXCR, giving one entry per CDR3 protein. This sample yields roughly 420,000 distinct CDR3 sequences, of which roughly 68% are seen a single time; less than 4% belongs to the top ten. The CDR3 extends over 16 amino acids. The V segment lost 7 bases and the J segment 4 bases; nucleotides outside the gene matches: 13. CDR1 and CDR2 (germline): SGHAT, FQNNGV. This sequence was found in a human donor in good health, serving as a control. Sequencing input: sorted CD4+, CD8+, or CD8+CD57+ T cells (not recorded which) from PBMCs. V is TRBV11-2 and J is TRBJ2-3, with 8 nucleotides matching TRBD2. As DNA, the CDR3 is TGTGCCAGCAACTCTTACCGGGGGGGCCGAGCAGATACGCAGTATTTT. It is translated as CASNSYRGGRADTQYF.